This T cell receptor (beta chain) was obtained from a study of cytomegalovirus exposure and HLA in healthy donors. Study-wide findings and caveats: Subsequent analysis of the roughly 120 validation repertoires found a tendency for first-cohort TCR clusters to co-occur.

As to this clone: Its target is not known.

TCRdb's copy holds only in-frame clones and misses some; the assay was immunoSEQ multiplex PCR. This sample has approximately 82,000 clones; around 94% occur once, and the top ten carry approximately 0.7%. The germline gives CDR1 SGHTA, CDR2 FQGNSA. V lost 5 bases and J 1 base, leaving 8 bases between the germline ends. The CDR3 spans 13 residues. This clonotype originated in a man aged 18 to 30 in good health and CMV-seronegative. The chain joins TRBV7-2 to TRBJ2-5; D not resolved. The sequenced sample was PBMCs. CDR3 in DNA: TGTGCCAGCAGCCAGCGAACCCAAGAGACCCAGTACTTC. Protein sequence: CASSQRTQETQYF.